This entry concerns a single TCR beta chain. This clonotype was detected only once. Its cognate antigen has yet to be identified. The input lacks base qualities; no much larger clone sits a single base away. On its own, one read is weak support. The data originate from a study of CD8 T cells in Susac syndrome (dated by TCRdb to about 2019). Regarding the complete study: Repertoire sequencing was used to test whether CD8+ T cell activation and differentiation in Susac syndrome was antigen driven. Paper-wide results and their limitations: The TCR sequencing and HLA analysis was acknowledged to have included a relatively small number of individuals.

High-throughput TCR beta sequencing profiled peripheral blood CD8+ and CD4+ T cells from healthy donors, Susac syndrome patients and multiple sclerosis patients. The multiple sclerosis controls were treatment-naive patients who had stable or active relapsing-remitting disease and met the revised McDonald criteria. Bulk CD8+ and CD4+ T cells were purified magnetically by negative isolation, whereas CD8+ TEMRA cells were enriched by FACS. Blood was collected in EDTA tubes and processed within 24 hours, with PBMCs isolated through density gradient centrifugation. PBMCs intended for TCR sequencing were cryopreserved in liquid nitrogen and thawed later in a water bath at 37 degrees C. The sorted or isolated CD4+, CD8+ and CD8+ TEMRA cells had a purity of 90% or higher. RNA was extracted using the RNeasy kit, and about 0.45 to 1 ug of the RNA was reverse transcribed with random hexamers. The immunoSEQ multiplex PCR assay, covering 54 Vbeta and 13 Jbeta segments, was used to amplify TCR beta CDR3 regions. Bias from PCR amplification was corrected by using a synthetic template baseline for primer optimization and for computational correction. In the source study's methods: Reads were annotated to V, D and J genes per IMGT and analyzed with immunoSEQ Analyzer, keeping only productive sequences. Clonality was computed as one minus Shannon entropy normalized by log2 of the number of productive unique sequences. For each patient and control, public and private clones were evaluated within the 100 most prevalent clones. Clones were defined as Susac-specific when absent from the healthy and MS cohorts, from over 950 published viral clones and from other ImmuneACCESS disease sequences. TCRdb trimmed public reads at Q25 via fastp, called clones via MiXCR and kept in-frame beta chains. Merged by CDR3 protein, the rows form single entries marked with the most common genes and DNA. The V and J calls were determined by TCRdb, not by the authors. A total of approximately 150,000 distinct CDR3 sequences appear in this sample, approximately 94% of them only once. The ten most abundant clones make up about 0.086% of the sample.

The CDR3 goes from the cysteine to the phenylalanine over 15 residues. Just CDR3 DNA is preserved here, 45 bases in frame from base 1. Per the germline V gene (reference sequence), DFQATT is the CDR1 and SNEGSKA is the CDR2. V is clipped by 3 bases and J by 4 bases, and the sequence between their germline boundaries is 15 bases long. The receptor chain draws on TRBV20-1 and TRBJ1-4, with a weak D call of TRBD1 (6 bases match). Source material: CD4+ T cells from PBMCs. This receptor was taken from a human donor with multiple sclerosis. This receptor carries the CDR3 CSARLRGASNEKLFF. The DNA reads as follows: TGCAGTGCTAGGCTCAGGGGAGCTAGTAATGAAAAACTGTTTTTT.